This passage covers 8 T cell receptor beta chains from one sample sequenced in a study of cytomegalovirus exposure and HLA in healthy donors. The PCR had 60 Vbeta and 13 Jbeta primers. Method: immunoSEQ multiplex PCR; TCRdb's copy keeps in-frame clones and lacks some. The table lists about 200,000 clones, approximately 80% of them singletons. Sequencing input: PBMCs. These receptors were taken from a woman between 25 and 40 years old in good health and CMV-seronegative.

The V gene is TRBV27, the J gene TRBJ2-1; 8 bases agree with TRBD1. In germline, CDR1 is MNHEY, CDR2 SMNVEV (reference sequence). The CDR3 covers 13 residues. With 8 bases clipped from V and 4 bases from J, the junction kept 4 bases outside the gene matches. The CDR3 DNA is TGTGCCAGCCGACAGGGGTCTTACAATGAGCAGTTCTTC. As protein: CASRQGSYNEQFF.

The J gene is TRBJ2-7, the V gene TRBV5-1; D may be TRBD1 (5 bases). This CDR3 region has 16 residues. Trimming left V 0 bases short and J 1 base short, with 14 bases between. The germline gives CDR1 SGHRS, CDR2 YFSETQ. The CDR3 loop is CASSLVGRVGSYEQYF. CDR3 nucleotides: TGCGCCAGCAGCTTGGTGGGCAGGGTGGGTTCCTACGAGCAGTACTTC.

The chain is built from TRBV7-8 and TRBJ2-7, with 7 bases matching TRBD1. Germline values: CDR1 SGHVS, CDR2 FQNEAQ. With V trimmed by 6 bases and J by 5 bases, 4 bases remained unmatched. The length of the CDR3 is 12 residues. CDR3 bases: TGTGCCAGCAGACAGGGGAGAGACGAGCAGTACTTC. Its translation: CASRQGRDEQYF.

The J gene is TRBJ2-3, the V gene TRBV18; maybe TRBD2 (5 bases). This CDR3 is built from 14 residues. Trimming took off 1 base at V and 5 bases at J, with 10 bases between the two ends. CDR1 is KGHSH and CDR2 is LQKENI in the germline V gene. DNA of the CDR3: TGTGCCAGCTCACCACTCGGGGAGCGAGATACGCAGTATTTT. Its protein product is CASSPLGERDTQYF.

The CDR3 region is CASKVGYEQYF. The CDR3 nucleotides are TGTGCCAGCAAGGTCGGGTACGAGCAGTACTTC. This chain joins TRBV2 and TRBJ2-7; D gene uncertain. The germline CDR1 and CDR2 sequences are SNHLY and FYNNEI. This CDR3 is built from 11 residues. V lost 7 bases, J lost 4 bases, and 8 bases lay in between.

This clone was found once. The chain joins TRBV4-1 to TRBJ2-1, with D possibly being TRBD2 (5 bases). Trimming stripped 1 base from V and 2 bases from J, with 9 bases between. The CDR3 is 15 residues long. Germline CDR1 is MGHRA and CDR2 is YSYEKL. This chain's CDR3 is CASSQGAAPYNEQFF. In nucleotides, the CDR3 is TGCGCCAGCAGCCAAGGAGCGGCCCCCTACAATGAGCAGTTCTTC.

The rearrangement links TRBV7-2 to TRBJ2-5; TRBD1 is a possible D gene (6 bases). Trimming took off 1 base at V and 2 bases at J, with 11 bases between the two ends. This CDR3 region has 15 residues. Germline V lookup: CDR1 SGHTA, CDR2 FQGNSA. As DNA, the CDR3 is TGTGCCAGCAGCTTAGGCCAGGGGCCACAAGAGACCCAGTACTTC. Translated: CASSLGQGPQETQYF.

This clone was counted between two and nine times. The chain links TRBV5-6 to TRBJ2-3; TRBD2 matches at 8 bases. Germline V CDR1 and CDR2: SGHDT, YYEEEE. The V segment lost 2 bases and the J segment 5 bases; nucleotides outside the gene matches: 7. This CDR3 has 15 amino acids. The CDR3 nucleotides are TGTGCCAGCAGCTTCGCAACTAGCGGACTAGATACGCAGTATTTT. It yields the protein CASSFATSGLDTQYF.